This T cell receptor beta chain was observed in a study of blood T cell repertoires in COVID-19. Across the whole study: T cells, B-cell-depleted T cells, or PBMCs supplied cDNA or gDNA.

Original processing notes: By means of reference gene primer amplification, nucleated cell counts were estimated. The data were produced by immunoSEQ multiplex PCR, yet TCRdb's version contains in-frame clones alone and is incomplete. The V and J calls and clone size were taken over from that table, and D and trimming were inferred from the DNA. The data hold roughly 220,000 clones, with about 78% observed a single time. Trimming shortened V by 8 bases and J by 0 bases, and 11 bases separated the two germline ends. The germline V gene has CDR1 SNHLY and CDR2 FYNNEI. CDR3 length: 15 residues. The TCR originated in a woman between 70 and 85 years old with acute or convalescent COVID-19. The chain joins TRBV2 to TRBJ2-6, with D unclear. Material for sequencing was peripheral blood. The CDR3 region is CASFDGFSGANVLTF. CDR3 DNA: TGTGCCAGCTTTGACGGGTTCTCTGGGGCCAACGTCCTGACTTTC. Together with reference TRBV2 and TRBJ2-6, the CDR3 gives the full variable domain: EPEVTQTPSHQVTQMGQEVILRCVPISNHLYFYWYRQILGQKVEFLVSFYNNEISEKSEIFDDQFSVERPDGSNFTLKIRSTKLEDSAMYFCASFDGFSGANVLTFGAGSRLTVL.